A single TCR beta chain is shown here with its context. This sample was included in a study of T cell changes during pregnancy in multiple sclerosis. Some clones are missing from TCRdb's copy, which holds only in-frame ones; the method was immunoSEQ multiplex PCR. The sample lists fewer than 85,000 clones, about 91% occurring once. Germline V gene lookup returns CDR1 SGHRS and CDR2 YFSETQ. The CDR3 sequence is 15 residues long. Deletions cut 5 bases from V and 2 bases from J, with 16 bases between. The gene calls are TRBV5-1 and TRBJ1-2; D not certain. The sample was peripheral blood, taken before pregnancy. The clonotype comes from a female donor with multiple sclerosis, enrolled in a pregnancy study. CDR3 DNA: TGCGCCAGCAGTCCGGGGAACATACGAAACTATGGCTACACCTTC. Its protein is CASSPGNIRNYGYTF.